This T cell receptor (beta chain) emerged from a study of CD8+CD57+ T cells in acquired aplastic anemia. Study-level background: Sorted CD4+ and CD8+ cells gave an average of 3.2 ug of DNA. Study-level findings and limits: Simpson's diversity of CD8+ cells was not significantly different in patients compared with controls.

Both TCR beta VDJ combination and CDR3 sequence profiling were carried out. Genomic DNA was the template for this profiling. TCRdb fed the reads into MiXCR, producing one record per CDR3 protein. Among about 160,000 distinct CDR3 sequences, about 45% were seen once, and the ten largest hold approximately 3%. A remark on this clonotype: Antigen unknown.

It was patients with CD8+CD57+ cell expansion by flow cytometry who were chosen for sequencing. At the time of blood sampling, patients had not yet received any therapy. V lost 5 bases to trimming and J lost 10 bases; unmatched junction nucleotides: 6. CDR3 size: 14 residues. From germline, CDR1 is LGHDT and CDR2 YNNKEL (reference sequence). The sequence derives from a human donor with aplastic anemia. Specimen: sorted CD4+, CD8+, or CD8+CD57+ T cells (not recorded which) from PBMCs. The chain is built from TRBV3-1 and TRBJ2-1; 12 bases fit TRBD2. The CDR3 spells CASSSLAGGQEQFF. CDR3 nucleotide sequence: TGTGCCAGCAGCTCACTAGCGGGAGGCCAGGAGCAGTTCTTC.